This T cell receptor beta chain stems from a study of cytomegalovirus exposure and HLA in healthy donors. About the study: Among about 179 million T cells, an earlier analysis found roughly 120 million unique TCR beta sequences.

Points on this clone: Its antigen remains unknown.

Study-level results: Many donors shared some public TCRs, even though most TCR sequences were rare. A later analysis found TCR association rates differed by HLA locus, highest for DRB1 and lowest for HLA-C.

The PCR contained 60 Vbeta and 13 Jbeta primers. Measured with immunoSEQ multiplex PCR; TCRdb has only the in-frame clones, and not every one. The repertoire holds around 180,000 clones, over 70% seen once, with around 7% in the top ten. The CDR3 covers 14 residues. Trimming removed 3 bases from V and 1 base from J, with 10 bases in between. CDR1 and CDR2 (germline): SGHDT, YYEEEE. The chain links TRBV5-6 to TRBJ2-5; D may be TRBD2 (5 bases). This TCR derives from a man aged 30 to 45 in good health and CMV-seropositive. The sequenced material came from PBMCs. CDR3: CASSSSGFQETQYF. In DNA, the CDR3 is TGTGCCAGCAGCTCGAGCGGTTTCCAAGAGACCCAGTACTTC.